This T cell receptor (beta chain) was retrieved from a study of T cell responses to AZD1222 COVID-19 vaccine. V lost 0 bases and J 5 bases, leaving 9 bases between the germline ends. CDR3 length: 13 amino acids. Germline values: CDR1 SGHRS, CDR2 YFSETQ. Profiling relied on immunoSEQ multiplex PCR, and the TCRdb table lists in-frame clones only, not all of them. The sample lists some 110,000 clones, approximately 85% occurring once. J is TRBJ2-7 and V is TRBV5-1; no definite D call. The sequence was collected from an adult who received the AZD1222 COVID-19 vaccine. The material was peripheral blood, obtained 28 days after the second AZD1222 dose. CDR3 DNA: TGCGCCAGCAGCTTGGAGGCCAGTGACGAGCAGTACTTC. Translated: CASSLEASDEQYF.